These 6 T cell receptor beta chains share one sample of origin, sequenced in a study of early T cells in non-severe SARS-CoV-2 infection. Each CDR3 protein is one row after TCRdb ran MiXCR on the 5' RACE reads. Of fewer than 50,000 distinct CDR3 sequences listed, around 6.9% are singletons. The specimen comprised whole blood, sampled at baseline. The receptor source for this set is an adult who was a healthcare worker with PCR-confirmed SARS-CoV-2 infection or an uninfected control (not recorded which).

The J gene is TRBJ2-7, the V gene TRBV6-5; the D gene is possibly TRBD1 (6 bases). The V end was cut by 6 bases, the J end by 7 bases, with 19 bases between. The CDR3 has 14 amino acids. The V gene's germline CDR1 is MNHEY and CDR2 SVGAGI. In nucleotides, the CDR3 is TGTGCCAGCAGAAAACCCCAGGGGACGGGGGAGCAGTACTTC. Protein sequence: CASRKPQGTGEQYF.

The rearrangement joins TRBV5-4 to TRBJ2-7; D may be TRBD1 or TRBD2 (5 bases each). Between the trimmed V and J ends, which lost 2 bases and 4 bases, there was a span of 13 bases. Germline-derived CDR1 and CDR2 are SGHNT and YYREEE (reference sequence). The CDR3 has 14 amino acids. This CDR3 reads CASSFRGPGYEQYF. CDR3 in DNA: TGTGCCAGCAGCTTCCGGGGCCCCGGTTACGAGCAGTACTTC.

This clonotype occurred many times. The V call is TRBV7-6, the J call TRBJ2-5; D unresolved. The CDR3 consists of 14 residues. V was cut by 4 bases and J by 5 bases, with 14 bases left in between. Germline V gives CDR1 SGHVS, CDR2 FNYEAQ. CDR3 coding DNA: TGTGCCAGCAGCTGGGGAAAGGGAATGGAGACCCAGTACTTC. This gives the protein CASSWGKGMETQYF.

The sample holds many counts of this clonotype. The V gene is TRBV29-1, the J gene TRBJ2-2; tentatively, D is TRBD1 (6 bases). Looked up from germline, CDR1 is SQVTM and CDR2 is ANQGSEA. Trimming removed 4 bases from V and 4 bases from J, with 13 bases in between. The CDR3 is 14 amino acids. The CDR3 nucleotides are TGCAGCGTTGGGGTTAACAGGGCCACCGGGGAGCTGTTTTTT. Protein: CSVGVNRATGELFF.

This clonotype was found a few times. This rearrangement joins TRBV29-1 to TRBJ2-5; weak D call: TRBD1 (5 bases). Germline V gene sequence: CDR1 SQVTM, CDR2 ANQGSEA. The CDR3 consists of 17 residues. Between the trimmed V and J ends, which lost 0 bases and 3 bases, there was a span of 20 bases. CDR3 sequence: CSVEDPWTWTGEETQYF. CDR3 nucleotides: TGCAGCGTTGAAGATCCCTGGACATGGACCGGAGAAGAGACCCAGTACTTC.

This clonotype was observed at least ten times. This chain uses TRBV5-1 with TRBJ1-6, with D tentatively TRBD1 (5 bases). CDR3 length: 15 residues. Germline values: CDR1 SGHRS, CDR2 YFSETQ. The V gene lost 1 base and the J gene lost 8 bases, with 13 bases spanning the gap. The CDR3 region has the DNA TGCGCCAGCAGCTTGAAAGCAGGGCCCGATTCACCCCTCCACTTT. Amino acids: CASSLKAGPDSPLHF.